These T cell receptor beta chains were read from a single sample in a study of CD8 T cells in Susac syndrome. MiXCR, applied by TCRdb to the immunoSEQ multiplex PCR reads, yields one record per CDR3 protein. The sample has about 130,000 distinct CDR3 sequences; about 95% are singletons. The sample consisted of CD4+ T cells from PBMCs. The receptors were sampled from a human donor in good health. CDR3s leave out the opening cysteine and the closing phenylalanine or tryptophan. Each record gives: V gene, J gene, D gene, CDR3 protein. A D gene is named only where the DNA matches it firmly.

V gene: TRBV7-8; J gene: TRBJ2-5; D gene: -; CDR3 protein: ASSLRWALETQY
V gene: TRBV19; J gene: TRBJ1-2; D gene: TRBD1; CDR3 protein: ASQKGARGYT
V gene: TRBV7-9; J gene: TRBJ1-1; D gene: -; CDR3 protein: ASSGGGEAF
V gene: TRBV6-6; J gene: TRBJ2-3; D gene: TRBD2; CDR3 protein: ASSSGNSPDTQY
V gene: TRBV29-1; J gene: TRBJ2-1; D gene: -; CDR3 protein: SVGPPGQGRYNEQF
V gene: TRBV29-1; J gene: TRBJ2-3; D gene: TRBD1; CDR3 protein: SVGTGVTDTQY
V gene: TRBV7-9; J gene: TRBJ2-7; D gene: -; CDR3 protein: ASSFKDRNSGPSYEQY
V gene: TRBV29-1; J gene: TRBJ1-2; D gene: -; CDR3 protein: SVTARLNYGYT
V gene: TRBV29-1; J gene: TRBJ2-2; D gene: -; CDR3 protein: SVERGTGELF
V gene: TRBV28; J gene: TRBJ2-3; D gene: -; CDR3 protein: ASSWSRGDTQY
V gene: TRBV27; J gene: TRBJ2-1; D gene: TRBD1; CDR3 protein: ASSLFPGQRSYNEQF
V gene: TRBV12-3/TRBV12-4; J gene: TRBJ1-4; D gene: -; CDR3 protein: ASSLLNEKLF
V gene: TRBV28; J gene: TRBJ2-7; D gene: -; CDR3 protein: ASSSTGQY
V gene: TRBV12-3/TRBV12-4; J gene: TRBJ2-7; D gene: TRBD2; CDR3 protein: ASSFAGGGSYEQY
V gene: TRBV2; J gene: TRBJ1-5; D gene: -; CDR3 protein: ASSEDGQPQH
V gene: TRBV5-1; J gene: TRBJ2-3; D gene: -; CDR3 protein: ASSPRTGDTQY
V gene: TRBV28; J gene: TRBJ2-5; D gene: -; CDR3 protein: ASSTEAGYSETQY